This T cell receptor (beta chain) was sequenced for a study of a mutant IDH1 vaccine in newly diagnosed glioma. This CDR3 contains 13 residues. Germline assignment: CDR1 SQVTM and CDR2 ANQGSEA. Deletions cut 7 bases from V and 5 bases from J, with 15 bases between. Time point: baseline, week 1 (first vaccination visit). This sample's treatment: pre-vaccination baseline after standard-of-care therapy. Assay: immunoSEQ multiplex PCR; the TCRdb copy retains only in-frame clones and omits some. The sample carries roughly 51,000 clones, roughly 89% recorded once. This chain joins TRBV29-1 and TRBJ1-5, with D unclear. This TCR came from a man aged 35-49 years with glioma. Sequenced here: PBMCs, sampled from a glioma patient treated with radiotherapy, temozolomide or both. CDR3 in DNA: TGCAGCGGTAACGGGAGTCCGTATCAGCCCCAGCATTTT. Residues: CSGNGSPYQPQHF.